The rows below give T cell receptor beta chains drawn from one sample of a study of response to subunit inactivated influenza vaccine. TCRdb independently ran MiXCR on the RT-PCR reads; one entry per CDR3 protein. Here the sample spans under 850,000 distinct CDR3 sequences, roughly 18% being singletons. The sample consisted of PBMCs from blood, taken 4 to 6 days after vaccination. Every receptor here comes from a man aged 45 to 65 who received an inactivated influenza vaccine. The CDR3 runs from the conserved cysteine through the conserved F or W. Fields, in order: J gene, clone size, D gene, V gene, CDR3 DNA, CDR3 protein. The D gene is left open where the match is weak. Size tells how often a clone was seen (once, few, many) or the class of an expanded clone, and some rows leave it out.

>TRBJ2-1|NA|NA|TRBV27
TGTGCCAGCAGTTTAGCTAGCGTCTACAATGAGCAGTTCTTC
CASSLASVYNEQFF
>TRBJ2-2|many|NA|TRBV10-3
TGTGCCACGATAAGGGAGTTATTGAACACCGGGGAGCTGTTTTTT
CATIRELLNTGELFF
>TRBJ2-5|few|TRBD2|TRBV20-1
TGCAGTGCTAGTAGGCTAGCGGGAGTAGCGGCTGGGGAGACCCAGTACTTC
CSASRLAGVAAGETQYF
>TRBJ2-3|NA|NA|TRBV10-3
TGTGCCATCAGTGAAGGGCGGAGAGCCACAGATACGCAGTATTTT
CAISEGRRATDTQYF
>TRBJ1-4|many|TRBD1|TRBV7-9
TGTGCCAGCAGCTCAGCCGGCAGGGGCAGGGGGAAAGAAAAACTGTTTTTT
CASSSAGRGRGKEKLFF
>TRBJ2-7|NA|NA|TRBV27
TGTGCCAGCAGTTCTGCACCGGGACGGACCTACGAGCAGTACTTC
CASSSAPGRTYEQYF
>TRBJ1-4|NA|NA|TRBV4-2
TGTGCCAGCAGCCGACAAGACCCAAATGAAAAACTGTTTTTT
CASSRQDPNEKLFF
>TRBJ1-1|few|TRBD1|TRBV7-9
TGTGCCAGTAAGACAGGGGAGAACACTGAAGCTTTCTTT
CASKTGENTEAFF
>TRBJ2-3|NA|TRBD2|TRBV4-3
TGCGCCAGCAGCCAAGTCCATGGGAGGGCAGATACGCAGTATTTT
CASSQVHGRADTQYF
>TRBJ2-1|few|NA|TRBV29-1
TGCAGCGTTGAGGGAGAGCGGAGCTCCTACAATGAGCAGTTCTTC
CSVEGERSSYNEQFF
>TRBJ2-2|NA|NA|TRBV2
TGTGCCAGCAGCACCCTCGGGCAGGGGCTGTTTTTT
CASSTLGQGLFF
>TRBJ2-1|few|TRBD1|TRBV6-5
TGTGCCAGCAGTTACAGCGGGACAGGGCCCAATGAGCAGTTCTTC
CASSYSGTGPNEQFF
>TRBJ1-2|NA|TRBD1|TRBV4-1
TGCGCCAGCAGCCAAGGACGGGACAGAATAAATGGCTACACCTTC
CASSQGRDRINGYTF
>TRBJ2-5|NA|TRBD2|TRBV28
TGTGCCAGCAGCGGGAGGGTTGGCAAGAAGACCCAGTACTTC
CASSGRVGKKTQYF
>TRBJ2-3|NA|NA|TRBV7-8
TGTGCCAGCAGCTCGCCGCAGTCCCGTACAGATACGCAGTATTTT
CASSSPQSRTDTQYF
>TRBJ1-2|NA|TRBD1|TRBV4-3
TGCGCCAGCAGCCAAGATGTCTCGCAGGGGGCCTATGGCTACACCTTC
CASSQDVSQGAYGYTF
>TRBJ2-3|few|TRBD2|TRBV12-3/TRBV12-4
TGTGCCAGCAGTGTCACTAGCGGGGGAGATACGCAGTATTTT
CASSVTSGGDTQYF
>TRBJ1-2|many|NA|TRBV29-1
TGCAGCGTTGACGATTATGGCTACACCTTC
CSVDDYGYTF
>TRBJ1-2|few|TRBD1|TRBV3-1
TGTGCCAGCAGCCAAGGCCCACAGGGGAATGGCTACACCTTC
CASSQGPQGNGYTF
>TRBJ2-5|few|TRBD1|TRBV28
TGTGCCAGCAGTCCACTCACTAGGACAGGGAACGTTCCCGAGACCCAGTACTTC
CASSPLTRTGNVPETQYF
>TRBJ2-3|few|NA|TRBV12-3/TRBV12-4
TGTGCCAGCAGTTTCCTCTTTCGGACAGATACGCAGTATTTT
CASSFLFRTDTQYF
>TRBJ2-7|NA|NA|TRBV9
TGTGCCAGCAGCGTAGGAATGGGCCTATCAGGCGAGCAGTACTTC
CASSVGMGLSGEQYF
>TRBJ2-1|NA|NA|TRBV7-9
TGTGCCAGCAGCTTAGGGGGGTGGACAAACTACAATGAGCAGTTCTTC
CASSLGGWTNYNEQFF
>TRBJ2-2|few|TRBD2|TRBV7-2
TGTGCCAGCAGCGGAAACAGACGGGGGGCCGGGGAGCTGTTTTTT
CASSGNRRGAGELFF
>TRBJ2-7|NA|TRBD1|TRBV12-3/TRBV12-4
TGTGCCAGCAGTGAGACAGGGGGCCCCTCCTACGAGCAGTACTTC
CASSETGGPSYEQYF
>TRBJ2-2|NA|TRBD1|TRBV11-1
TGTGCCAGCAGCTTAGCTTTCTTGCCGGGACAGGGGATCGGGGAGCTGTTTTTT
CASSLAFLPGQGIGELFF
>TRBJ1-2|few|TRBD1|TRBV6-1
TGTGCCAGCAGTGACCGGGACAGGAGTTATGGCTACACCTTC
CASSDRDRSYGYTF
>TRBJ2-7|NA|NA|TRBV12-3/TRBV12-4
TGTGCCAGCAGTACTCAGTGGTACGAGCAGTACTTC
CASSTQWYEQYF
>TRBJ2-2|many|NA|TRBV24-1
TGTGCCACCAGTGATTCGGTTACTCCGGAGCTGTTTTTT
CATSDSVTPELFF
>TRBJ2-2|NA|TRBD1|TRBV2
TGTGCCAACAATCGACAGGGGTGGAACACCGGGGAGCTGTTTTTT
CANNRQGWNTGELFF
>TRBJ2-2|NA|TRBD2|TRBV7-9
TGTGCCAGCAGCTTATCCTGGCTAGCGGGAGATGCCGGGGAGCTGTTTTTT
CASSLSWLAGDAGELFF
>TRBJ2-1|few|NA|TRBV12-3/TRBV12-4
TGTGCCAGCAGTTTAGCCAGAACCTCCTACAATGAGCAGTTCTTC
CASSLARTSYNEQFF
>TRBJ2-1|many|TRBD2|TRBV20-1
TGCAGTGTAAGCCGCCTAGCGGTTATCTACAATGAGCAGTTCTTC
CSVSRLAVIYNEQFF
>TRBJ2-7|many|NA|TRBV12-3/TRBV12-4
TGTGCCAGCAGTTTAAGGGGGGCCTCCGAGCAGTACTTC
CASSLRGASEQYF
>TRBJ2-1|few|TRBD2|TRBV12-3/TRBV12-4
TGTGCCAGCACCTTACTAGCGGGGGCTTCCAATGAGCAGTTCTTC
CASTLLAGASNEQFF
>TRBJ2-2|NA|NA|TRBV5-1
TGCGCCAGCAGGGAAAATCCTGGGGGTTGGACCGGGGAGCTGTTTTTT
CASRENPGGWTGELFF
>TRBJ2-2|NA|NA|TRBV28
TGTGCCAGCAGTTTTACTTCTTGGGCGGGGATGAACACCGGGGAGCTGTTTTTT
CASSFTSWAGMNTGELFF